This TCR beta chain was captured in a study of blood T cell repertoires in COVID-19. About the study: Sites across the United States, Italy and Spain contributed samples from acute and convalescent COVID-19. Sources were T cells, B-cell-depleted T cells, or PBMCs; the material itself was cDNA or gDNA.

CDR3 length: 14 residues. Looked up from germline, CDR1 is MNHEY and CDR2 is SVGAGI. J gave up 8 bases and V 2 bases, and 6 bases lay outside the gene matches. Original processing methods: Estimation of nucleated cell counts relied on the amplification of reference gene primers. Here immunoSEQ multiplex PCR was the method, and the copy in TCRdb shows in-frame clones only, minus some. V, J and clone size derive from that table, while D and trimming were established from the DNA sequence. The sample shows about 240,000 clones, roughly 79% of them seen only once. This clone turned up a few times. The same CDR3 is also encoded by other DNA sequences in this sample. During active infection, Seattle patients enrolled and were then monitored through disease.

The chain recombines TRBV6-5 with TRBJ1-2; 9 bases are a match to TRBD1. Material: peripheral blood. The TCR was taken from a woman older than 75 with COVID-19, enrolled during active disease. This chain's CDR3 is CASSYTGQGPGYTF. DNA of the CDR3: TGTGCCAGCAGTTACACGGGACAGGGTCCAGGCTACACCTTC.